What follows describes a single T cell receptor beta chain. Its antigen remains unknown. From germline, CDR1 is SEHNR and CDR2 FQNEAQ (reference sequence). CDR3 length: 13 residues. Trimming took off 7 bases at V and 1 base at J, with 10 bases between the two ends. Clones were read by immunoSEQ multiplex PCR, and TCRdb kept only the in-frame ones, dropping some. The sample has about 100,000 clones, 80% to 90% seen once. Following autologous stem cell transplantation, relapse occurred in every patient, and exposure to brentuximab vedotin varied. The data are from a study of PD-1 blockade in classical Hodgkin lymphoma. Study-level results: Newly diagnosed patients reportedly trailed healthy donors in baseline TCR diversity.

The sequence derives from a human donor with classical Hodgkin lymphoma. The chain links TRBV7-9 to TRBJ1-1; the D is unclear. Sequences were derived from peripheral blood mononuclear cells (PBMCs), sampled before the second cycle of nivolumab. The CDR3, as DNA: TGTGCCAGCAACCGGATCGGGAACACTGAAGCTTTCTTT. It is translated as CASNRIGNTEAFF.